This T cell receptor beta chain was identified in a study of blood T cell repertoires in COVID-19. Whole-study context: Sources were T cells, B-cell-depleted T cells, or PBMCs; the material itself was cDNA or gDNA.

This CDR3 region has 16 residues. J was trimmed by 2 bases and V by 6 bases; bases with no gene match: 7. The germline CDR1 and CDR2 sequences are MNHEY and SVGEGT. Clones were sequenced by immunoSEQ multiplex PCR, and TCRdb holds only the in-frame ones, with some missing. The sample records roughly 200,000 clones, 75% to 90% being singletons. The receptor comes from a woman of 80 years or more with COVID-19, enrolled during active disease. The sample consisted of peripheral blood. This sequence joins TRBV6-2 or TRBV6-3 and TRBJ2-2, with 9 bases aligning to TRBD1. The CDR3: CASSRQGGGNTGELFF. The CDR3, as DNA: TGTGCCAGCAGCAGACAGGGGGGAGGCAACACCGGGGAGCTGTTTTTT.